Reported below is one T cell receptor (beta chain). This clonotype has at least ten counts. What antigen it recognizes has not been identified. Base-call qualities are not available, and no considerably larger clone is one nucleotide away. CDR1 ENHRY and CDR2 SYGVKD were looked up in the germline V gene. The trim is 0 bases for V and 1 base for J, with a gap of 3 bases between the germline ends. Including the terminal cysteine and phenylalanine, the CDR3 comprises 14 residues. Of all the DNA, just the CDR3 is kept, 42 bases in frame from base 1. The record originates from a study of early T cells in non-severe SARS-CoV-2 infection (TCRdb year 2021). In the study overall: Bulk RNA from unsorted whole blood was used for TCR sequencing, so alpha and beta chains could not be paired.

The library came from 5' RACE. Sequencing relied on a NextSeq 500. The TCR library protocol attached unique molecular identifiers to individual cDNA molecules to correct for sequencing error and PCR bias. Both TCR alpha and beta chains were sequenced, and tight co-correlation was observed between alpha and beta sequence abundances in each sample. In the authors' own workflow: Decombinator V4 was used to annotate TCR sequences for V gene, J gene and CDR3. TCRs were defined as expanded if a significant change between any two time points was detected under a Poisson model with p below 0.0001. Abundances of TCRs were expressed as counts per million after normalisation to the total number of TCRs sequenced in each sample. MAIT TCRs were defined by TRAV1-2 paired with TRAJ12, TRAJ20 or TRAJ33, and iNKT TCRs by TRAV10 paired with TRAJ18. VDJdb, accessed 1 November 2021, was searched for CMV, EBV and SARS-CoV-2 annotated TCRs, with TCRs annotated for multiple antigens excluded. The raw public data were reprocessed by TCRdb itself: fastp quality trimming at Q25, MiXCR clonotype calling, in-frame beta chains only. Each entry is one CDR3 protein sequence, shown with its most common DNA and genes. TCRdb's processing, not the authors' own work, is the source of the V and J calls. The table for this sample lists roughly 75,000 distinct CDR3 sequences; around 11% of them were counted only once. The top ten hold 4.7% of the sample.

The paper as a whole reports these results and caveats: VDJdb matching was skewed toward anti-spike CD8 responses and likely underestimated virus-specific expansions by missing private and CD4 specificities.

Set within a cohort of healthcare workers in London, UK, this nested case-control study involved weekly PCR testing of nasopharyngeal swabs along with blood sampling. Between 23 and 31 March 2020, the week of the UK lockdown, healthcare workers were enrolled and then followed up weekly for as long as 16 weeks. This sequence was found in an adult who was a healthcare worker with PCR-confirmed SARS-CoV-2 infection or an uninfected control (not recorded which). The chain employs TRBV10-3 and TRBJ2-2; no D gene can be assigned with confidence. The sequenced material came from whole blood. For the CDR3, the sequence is CAISESGNTGELFF. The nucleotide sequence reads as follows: TGTGCCATCAGTGAGTCAGGGAACACCGGGGAGCTGTTTTTT.